The 5 T cell receptor beta chains below all came from one sample that was sequenced in a study of blood T cell repertoires in COVID-19 (dated by TCRdb to 2020 to 2022). The library was obtained by the immunoSEQ multiplex PCR assay. Imported from immuneACCESS, the table was reduced by TCRdb to in-frame sequences with V and J called. These copies leave out some clones; in studies compared against another copy, an unresolved V gene accounts for under half, and the cause of the remainder is not known. The sample includes 140,000 to 150,000 clones, with 84% observed a single time. The ten largest clonotypes hold under 7% of the sample. Source material: PBMCs or T cells enriched from blood (not recorded which). The receptors here all came from a woman between 50 and 59 years old who had been exposed to COVID-19.

J is TRBJ1-1 and V is TRBV14, with 8 bases aligning to TRBD1. Germline CDR1 and CDR2: SGHDN and FVKESK. V trimming: 2 bases; J trimming: 4 bases; junction bases outside the gene matches: 6. The CDR3 has 15 residues. CDR3 nucleotides: TGTGCCAGCAGCCAACGGACAGGGAGGTCCACTGAAGCTTTCTTT. Amino acid sequence: CASSQRTGRSTEAFF. The variable domain in full, completed from reference TRBV14 and TRBJ1-1, reads EAGVTQFPSHSVIEKGQTVTLRCDPISGHDNLYWYRRVMGKEIKFLLHFVKESKQDESGMPNNRFLAERTGGTYSTLKVQPAELEDSGVYFCASSQRTGRSTEAFFGQGTRLTVV.

The V gene is TRBV11-3, the J gene TRBJ1-1; the match to TRBD1 covers 10 bases. This CDR3 has 17 residues. The V segment lost 5 bases and the J segment 2 bases; nucleotides outside the gene matches: 11. Germline loops: CDR1 SGHNT, CDR2 YENEEA. CDR3 bases: TGTGCCAGCAGCCGATCCCGGGACAGGGGCCCTAACACTGAAGCTTTCTTT. As protein: CASSRSRDRGPNTEAFF.

This sequence joins TRBV7-2 and TRBJ1-5; no clear D. V lost 3 bases, J lost 1 base, and 10 bases lay in between. The germline gives CDR1 SGHTA, CDR2 FQGNSA. There are 15 residues in the CDR3. CDR3 nucleotides: TGTGCCAGCAGCTTGAACTTACGGAGCAATCAGCCCCAGCATTTT. It is translated as CASSLNLRSNQPQHF.

The gene calls are TRBV9 and TRBJ1-1, with 7 bases aligning to TRBD1. With 4 bases clipped from V and 4 bases from J, the junction kept 19 bases outside the gene matches. The CDR3 is made up of 18 amino acids. Per germline, CDR1 SGDLS and CDR2 YYNGEE. In DNA, the CDR3 is TGTGCCAGCAGCCCTTCAAATACCCCCCGCGCAGGGGGCACTGAAGCTTTCTTT. Translated, it gives CASSPSNTPRAGGTEAFF.

The chain carries TRBV9 and TRBJ2-2, with 8 bases fitting TRBD1. Trimming at V came to 3 bases and at J to 3 bases, leaving 7 bases not matched to a gene. The length of the CDR3 is 16 residues. CDR1 is SGDLS, CDR2 YYNGEE, per germline. The CDR3 DNA reads as TGTGCCAGCAGCGCCTCTGACAGGGGTGACACCGGGGAGCTGTTTTTT. It is translated as CASSASDRGDTGELFF.